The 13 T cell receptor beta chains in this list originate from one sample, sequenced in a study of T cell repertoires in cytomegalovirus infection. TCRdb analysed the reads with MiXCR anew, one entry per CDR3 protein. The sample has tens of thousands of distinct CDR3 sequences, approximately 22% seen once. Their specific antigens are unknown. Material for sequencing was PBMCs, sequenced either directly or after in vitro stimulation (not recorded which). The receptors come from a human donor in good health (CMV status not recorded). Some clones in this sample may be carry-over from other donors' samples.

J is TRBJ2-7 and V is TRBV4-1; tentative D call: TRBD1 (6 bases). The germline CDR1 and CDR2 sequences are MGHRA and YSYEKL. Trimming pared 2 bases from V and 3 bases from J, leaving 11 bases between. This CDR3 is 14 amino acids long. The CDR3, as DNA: TGCGCCAGCAGCCAACCGGGACACGGCTACGAGCAGTACTTC. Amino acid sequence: CASSQPGHGYEQYF.

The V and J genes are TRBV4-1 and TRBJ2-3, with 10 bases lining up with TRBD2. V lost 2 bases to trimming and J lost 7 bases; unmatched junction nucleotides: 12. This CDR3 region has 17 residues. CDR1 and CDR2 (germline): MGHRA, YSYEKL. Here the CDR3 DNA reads TGCGCCAGCAGCCAACAAGGGACTAGCGCCTGGGTCAATACGCAGTATTTT. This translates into CASSQQGTSAWVNTQYF.

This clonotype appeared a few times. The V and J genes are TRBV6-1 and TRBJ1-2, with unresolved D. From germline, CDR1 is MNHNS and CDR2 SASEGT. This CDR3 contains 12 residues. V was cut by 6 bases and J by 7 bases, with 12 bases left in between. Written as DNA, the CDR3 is TGTGCCAGCAGCCTAGGGAATGGTGGCTACACCTTC. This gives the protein CASSLGNGGYTF.

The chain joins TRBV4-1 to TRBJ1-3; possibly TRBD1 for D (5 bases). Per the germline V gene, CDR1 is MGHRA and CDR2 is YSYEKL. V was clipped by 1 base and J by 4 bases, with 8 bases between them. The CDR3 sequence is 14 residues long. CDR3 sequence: CASSQVRTGNTIYF. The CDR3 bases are TGCGCCAGCAGCCAAGTTCGGACAGGAAACACCATATATTTT.

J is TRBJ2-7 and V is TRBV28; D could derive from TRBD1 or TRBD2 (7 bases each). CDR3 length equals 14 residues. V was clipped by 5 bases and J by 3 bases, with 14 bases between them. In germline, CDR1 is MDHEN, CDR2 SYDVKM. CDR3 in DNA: TGTGCCAGCAGTGACAGGGAGGGCTACTACGAGCAGTACTTC. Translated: CASSDREGYYEQYF. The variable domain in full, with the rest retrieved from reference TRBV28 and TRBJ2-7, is DVKVTQSSRYLVKRTGEKVFLECVQDMDHENMFWYRQDPGLGLRLIYFSYDVKMKEKGDIPEGYSVSREKKERFSLILESASTNQTSMYLCASSDREGYYEQYFGPGTRLTVT.

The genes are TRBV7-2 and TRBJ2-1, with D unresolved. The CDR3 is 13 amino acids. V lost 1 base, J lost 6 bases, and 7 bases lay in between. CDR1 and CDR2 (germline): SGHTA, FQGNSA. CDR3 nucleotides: TGTGCCAGCAGCTTAGACGTTACCAATGAGCAGTTCTTC. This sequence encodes CASSLDVTNEQFF.

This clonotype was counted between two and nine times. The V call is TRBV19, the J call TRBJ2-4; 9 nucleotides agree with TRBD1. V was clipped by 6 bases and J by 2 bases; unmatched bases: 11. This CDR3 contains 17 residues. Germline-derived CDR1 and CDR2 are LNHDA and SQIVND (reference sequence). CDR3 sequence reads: CASSSGQGLATKNIQYF. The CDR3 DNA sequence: TGTGCCAGTAGCTCGGGACAGGGACTTGCTACCAAAAACATTCAGTACTTC.

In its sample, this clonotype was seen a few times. The CDR3 region has the DNA TGTGCTAGTGGTCCCGGGGTAAGGTCTTATGGCTACACCTTC. Amino acid sequence: CASGPGVRSYGYTF. This sequence joins TRBV12-5 and TRBJ1-2; D uncertain. The CDR3 runs to 14 residues. The V and J ends lost 5 bases and 5 bases respectively, with 15 bases between them. Germline V gives CDR1 LGHNT, CDR2 FRNRAP.

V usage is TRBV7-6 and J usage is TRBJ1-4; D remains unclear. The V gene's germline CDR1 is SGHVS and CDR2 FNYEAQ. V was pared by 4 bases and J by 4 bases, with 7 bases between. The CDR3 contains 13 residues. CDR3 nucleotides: TGTGCCAGCAGCTCAAGATATAATGAAAAACTGTTTTTT. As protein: CASSSRYNEKLFF.

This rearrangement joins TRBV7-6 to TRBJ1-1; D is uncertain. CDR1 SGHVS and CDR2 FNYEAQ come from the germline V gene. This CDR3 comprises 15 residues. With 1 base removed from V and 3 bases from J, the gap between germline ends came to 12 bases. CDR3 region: CASSLDAVGDTEAFF. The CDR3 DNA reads TGTGCCAGCAGCTTAGACGCAGTCGGGGACACTGAAGCTTTCTTT.

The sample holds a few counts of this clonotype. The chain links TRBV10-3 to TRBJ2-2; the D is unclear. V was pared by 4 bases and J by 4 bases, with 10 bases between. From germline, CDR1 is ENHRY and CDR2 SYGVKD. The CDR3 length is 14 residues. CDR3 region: CAISVLTGTGELFF. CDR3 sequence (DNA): TGTGCCATCAGTGTTTTGACGGGCACCGGGGAGCTGTTTTTT.

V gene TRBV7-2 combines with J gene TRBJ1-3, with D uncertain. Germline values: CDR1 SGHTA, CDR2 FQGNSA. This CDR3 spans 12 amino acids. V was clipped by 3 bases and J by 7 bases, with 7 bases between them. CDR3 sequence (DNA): TGTGCCAGCAGCTTTCAGATGAACACCATATATTTT. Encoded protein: CASSFQMNTIYF.

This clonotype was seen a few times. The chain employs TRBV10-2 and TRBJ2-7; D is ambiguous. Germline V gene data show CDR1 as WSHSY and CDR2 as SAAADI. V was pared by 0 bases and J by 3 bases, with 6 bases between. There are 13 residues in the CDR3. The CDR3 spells CASSESRYYEQYV. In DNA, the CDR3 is TGCGCCAGCAGTGAGTCGCGGTACTACGAGCAGTACGTC.